The rows below give T cell receptor beta chains drawn from one sample of a study of T cells in Graves' hyperthyroidism and ophthalmopathy. TCRdb itself ran the multiplex PCR reads through MiXCR, one entry per CDR3 protein. The sample has hundreds of thousands of distinct CDR3 sequences; around 16% are singletons. Sequences were obtained from blood. The receptor set was obtained from a woman between 18 and 30 years old with Graves' hyperthyroidism. Both conserved end residues are part of each CDR3. A D gene is named only where the DNA matches it firmly. Rows give clone size only sometimes, using once, few, many, or a class for an expanded clone.

size	V	D	J	DNA	CDR3
many	TRBV27	NA	TRBJ2-1	TGTGCCAGCGCCCCGGTAAGCTCCTACAATGAGCAGTTCTTC	CASAPVSSYNEQFF
NA	TRBV7-2	NA	TRBJ1-3	TGTGCCAGCAGCCCTCGATTTCAGAGCTCTGGAAACACCATATATTTT	CASSPRFQSSGNTIYF
many	TRBV6-1	NA	TRBJ1-2	TGTGCCAGCAGTTATTGGGGGGCTAACTATGGCTACACCTTC	CASSYWGANYGYTF
NA	TRBV10-3	NA	TRBJ2-5	TGTGCCGTCAGTGGAGGGGAGACCCAGTACTTC	CAVSGGETQYF
many	TRBV6-1	NA	TRBJ1-1	TGTGCCAGCCCAGAACCAGGACTGAACACTGAAGCTTTCTTT	CASPEPGLNTEAFF
NA	TRBV27	NA	TRBJ1-4	TGTGCCAGCAGACCAGCCTCGATTGGCAGTGAAAAACTGTTTTTT	CASRPASIGSEKLFF
NA	TRBV3-1	NA	TRBJ2-1	TGTGCCAGCAGCCAAGACCCGCGCCAAATCAATGAGCAGTTCTTC	CASSQDPRQINEQFF
few	TRBV9	NA	TRBJ2-3	TGTGCCAGCAGCGTAGATTGGTCTAGCACAGATACGCAGTATTTT	CASSVDWSSTDTQYF
many	TRBV7-9	NA	TRBJ2-4	TGTGCCAGCAGCTCGTCCACAGGGCTCGCCAAAAACATTCAGTACTTC	CASSSSTGLAKNIQYF
many	TRBV6-1	TRBD1	TRBJ2-5	TGTGCCAGCAGCCGGGACAGGGCCGGAGGGGAGACCCAGTACTTC	CASSRDRAGGETQYF
many	TRBV7-9	NA	TRBJ2-5	TGTGCCAGCAGCGTATCGGGGGAGACCCAGTACTTC	CASSVSGETQYF